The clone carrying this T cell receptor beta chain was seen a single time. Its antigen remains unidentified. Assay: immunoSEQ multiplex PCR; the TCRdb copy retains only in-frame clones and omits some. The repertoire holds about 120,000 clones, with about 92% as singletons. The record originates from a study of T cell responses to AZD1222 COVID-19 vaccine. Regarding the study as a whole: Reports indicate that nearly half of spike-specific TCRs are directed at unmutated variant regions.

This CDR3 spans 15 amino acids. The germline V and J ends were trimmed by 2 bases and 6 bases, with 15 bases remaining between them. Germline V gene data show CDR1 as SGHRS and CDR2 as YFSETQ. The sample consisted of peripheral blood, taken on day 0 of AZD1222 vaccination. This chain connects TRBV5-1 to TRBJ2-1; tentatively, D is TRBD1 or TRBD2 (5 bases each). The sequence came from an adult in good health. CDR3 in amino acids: CASSFGDEGANEQFF. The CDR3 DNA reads TGCGCCAGCAGCTTCGGGGACGAGGGAGCCAATGAGCAGTTCTTC.